This entry lists 14 T cell receptor beta chains sequenced from one sample in a study of T cell changes during pregnancy in multiple sclerosis. This table comes from immunoSEQ multiplex PCR, and its TCRdb copy is limited to in-frame clones, with some not included. The table has 65,000 to 80,000 clones, 93% seen once. Sequencing used peripheral blood, obtained in the second trimester of pregnancy. The receptors originated from a female donor with multiple sclerosis, enrolled in a pregnancy study.

The V gene is TRBV6-5, the J gene TRBJ2-1; D is possibly TRBD2 (6 bases). The CDR3 has 14 amino acids. Germline CDR1 reads MNHEY; CDR2 reads SVGAGI. V lost 3 bases, J lost 7 bases, and 13 bases lay in between. The CDR3 DNA is TGTGCCAGCAGTTATGGTGTGGGGGGTAATGAGCAGTTCTTC. It specifies CASSYGVGGNEQFF.

In nucleotides, the CDR3 is TGCGCCAGCAGCTTCGCAGATACGCAGTATTTT. Protein: CASSFADTQYF. The V call is TRBV5-1, the J call TRBJ2-3; no definite D call. Germline V gives CDR1 SGHRS, CDR2 YFSETQ. This CDR3 spans 11 amino acids. The V end was cut by 2 bases, the J end by 4 bases, with 2 bases between.

This clone was recorded a few times. The rearrangement joins TRBV7-6 to TRBJ2-7, with unresolved D. Germline CDR1 is SGHVS and CDR2 is FNYEAQ. The CDR3 totals 13 residues. Trimming cost V 1 base and J 4 bases, with 8 bases left between them. This chain's CDR3 is CASSLGGWYEQYF. The DNA of the CDR3 is TGTGCCAGCAGCTTAGGAGGATGGTACGAGCAGTACTTC.

The chain uses TRBV15 and TRBJ2-2; D is uncertain. Looked up from germline, CDR1 is LNHNV and CDR2 is YYDKDF (reference sequence). This CDR3 spans 17 amino acids. Trimming cost V 1 base and J 0 bases, with 12 bases left between them. The chain's CDR3 is CATSRGSGSSNTGELFF. The CDR3 nucleotides are TGTGCCACCAGCAGAGGGTCAGGATCCTCGAACACCGGGGAGCTGTTTTTT.

This clone was counted a few times. In nucleotides, the CDR3 is TGTGCCAGTAGTATTAGACTGGCAGATACGCAGTATTTT. It codes for CASSIRLADTQYF. The genes are TRBV19 and TRBJ2-3; D gene uncertain. Germline CDR1 LNHDA, CDR2 SQIVND (reference sequence). The CDR3 sequence is 13 residues long. V lost 3 bases and J lost 4, with 8 bases in between.

The rearrangement joins TRBV7-9 to TRBJ2-5; no firm D call. The V gene lost 1 base and the J gene lost 2 bases, with 8 bases spanning the gap. There are 14 residues in the CDR3. Germline values: CDR1 SEHNR, CDR2 FQNEAQ (reference sequence). CDR3 sequence: CASSLDPNQETQYF. CDR3 nucleotide sequence: TGTGCCAGCAGCTTAGATCCAAATCAAGAGACCCAGTACTTC.

The chain has TRBV5-1 and TRBJ2-6; TRBD1 matches 11 bases. Germline trimming cut 0 bases from V and 2 bases from J; bases unmatched to any gene: 7. Germline CDR1 is SGHRS and CDR2 is YFSETQ. This CDR3 spans 19 amino acids. CDR3 coding DNA: TGCGCCAGCAGCTTGGCAGGACAGGGGGCCTTAGCTGGGGCCAACGTCCTGACTTTC. As protein: CASSLAGQGALAGANVLTF.

V gene TRBV5-1 combines with J gene TRBJ2-5, with TRBD1 matching 9 bases. The CDR3 loop spans 16 amino acids. V gave up 4 bases and J gave up 1 base; unmatched junction bases: 8. Per the germline V gene, CDR1 is SGHRS and CDR2 is YFSETQ. In nucleotides, the CDR3 is TGCGCCAGCAGCGCGGGACAGGGCCTTCCCCAAGAGACCCAGTACTTC. Translating gives CASSAGQGLPQETQYF.

This chain uses TRBV27 with TRBJ2-6; TRBD1 matches 10 bases. The V and J ends lost 2 bases and 1 base, in that order; junction bases with no gene match: 2. This CDR3 comprises 17 residues. The germline V gene has CDR1 MNHEY and CDR2 SMNVEV (reference sequence). The CDR3 loop is CASSLDRGPSGANVLTF. As DNA, the CDR3 is TGTGCCAGCAGTTTAGACAGGGGGCCTTCTGGGGCCAACGTCCTGACTTTC.

The V call is TRBV5-1, the J call TRBJ1-1; TRBD1 might be the D (6 bases). CDR3 length equals 15 residues. Per germline, CDR1 SGHRS and CDR2 YFSETQ. V gave up 4 bases and J gave up 0 bases, with 13 bases separating them. DNA for the CDR3: TGCGCCAGCAGCCCTAGACAGGACATGAACACTGAAGCTTTCTTT. It encodes CASSPRQDMNTEAFF.

The chain joins TRBV27 to TRBJ1-1, with D perhaps matching TRBD1 (6 bases). In germline, CDR1 is MNHEY, CDR2 SMNVEV (reference sequence). V was shortened by 4 bases and J by 5 bases, with 17 bases between the two germline ends. CDR3 length equals 15 residues. The CDR3 loop is CASSSWGGGDTEAFF. The CDR3 bases are TGTGCCAGCAGTTCCTGGGGAGGGGGGGATACTGAAGCTTTCTTT.

This sequence joins TRBV29-1 and TRBJ1-2, with TRBD1 as a possible D gene (5 bases). Trimming shortened V by 7 bases and J by 1 base, and 13 bases separated the two germline ends. Germline CDR1 and CDR2: SQVTM and ANQGSEA. There are 13 residues in the CDR3. The CDR3 nucleotides are TGCAGCGACGGAAGGCAGGGTAACTATGGCTACACCTTC. This translates into CSDGRQGNYGYTF.

The chain employs TRBV10-3 and TRBJ1-2, with 9 bases that match TRBD1. J gave up 6 bases and V 7 bases, and 15 bases lay outside the gene matches. The CDR3 has 16 residues. Germline V gene data show CDR1 as ENHRY and CDR2 as SYGVKD. Written as DNA, the CDR3 is TGTGCCATCACCCCGGGACAGGGCAATCCCGGGGATGGCTACACCTTC. Translated, it gives CAITPGQGNPGDGYTF.

This clone was detected once. The chain employs TRBV6-1 and TRBJ1-4; the D is unclear. The CDR3 extends over 14 amino acids. With 4 bases removed from V and 6 bases from J, the gap between germline ends came to 12 bases. The germline V gene encodes CDR1 MNHNS and CDR2 SASEGT. CDR3 region: CASSGRYLDEKLFF. CDR3 bases: TGTGCCAGCAGTGGTCGGTATCTAGATGAAAAACTGTTTTTT.